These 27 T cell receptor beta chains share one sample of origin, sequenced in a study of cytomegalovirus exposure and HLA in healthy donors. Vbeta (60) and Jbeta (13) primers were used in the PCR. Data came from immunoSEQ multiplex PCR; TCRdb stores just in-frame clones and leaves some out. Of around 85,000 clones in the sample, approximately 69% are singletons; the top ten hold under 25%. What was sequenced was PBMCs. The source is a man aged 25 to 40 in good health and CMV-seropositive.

The CDR3 nucleotides are TGTGCCAGCAGCGCAGGACAGGGGACCTACGAGCAGTACTTC. Its translation: CASSAGQGTYEQYF. The chain is built from TRBV9 and TRBJ2-7; 9 positions agree with TRBD1. J lost 2 bases, V lost 3 bases, and 3 bases had no gene match. The CDR3 is 14 residues long. The germline gives CDR1 SGDLS, CDR2 YYNGEE.

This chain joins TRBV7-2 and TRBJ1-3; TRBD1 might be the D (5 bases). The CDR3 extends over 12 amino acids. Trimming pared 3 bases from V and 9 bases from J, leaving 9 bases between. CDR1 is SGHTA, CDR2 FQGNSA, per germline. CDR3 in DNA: TGTGCCAGCAGCTTCACAGGAGCCACCATATATTTT. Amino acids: CASSFTGATIYF.

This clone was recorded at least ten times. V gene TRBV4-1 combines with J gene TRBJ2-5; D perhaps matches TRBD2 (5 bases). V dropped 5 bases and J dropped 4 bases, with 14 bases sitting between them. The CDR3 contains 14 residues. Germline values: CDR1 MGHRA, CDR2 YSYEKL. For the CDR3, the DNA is TGCGCCAGCAGCTACAATTGGGGAGCAGAGACCCAGTACTTC. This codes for CASSYNWGAETQYF.

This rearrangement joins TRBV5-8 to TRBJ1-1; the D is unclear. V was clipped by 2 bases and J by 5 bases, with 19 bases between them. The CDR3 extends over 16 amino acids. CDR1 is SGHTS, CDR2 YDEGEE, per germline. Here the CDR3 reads CASSLIFTGRETEAFF. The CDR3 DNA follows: TGTGCCAGCAGCTTAATTTTCACGGGGAGAGAAACTGAAGCTTTCTTT. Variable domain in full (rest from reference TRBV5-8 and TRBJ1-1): EAGVTQSPTHLIKTRGQQATLRCSPISGHTSVYWYQQALGLGLQFLLWYDEGEERNRGNFPPRFSGRQFPNYSSELNVNALELEDSALYLCASSLIFTGRETEAFFGQGTRLTVV.

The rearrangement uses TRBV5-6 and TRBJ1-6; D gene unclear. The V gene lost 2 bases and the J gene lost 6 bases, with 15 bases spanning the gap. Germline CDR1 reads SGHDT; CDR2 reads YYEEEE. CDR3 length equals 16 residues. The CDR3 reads CASSFNRRAFNSPLHF. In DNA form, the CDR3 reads TGTGCCAGCAGCTTTAACCGGAGGGCGTTTAATTCACCCCTCCACTTT.

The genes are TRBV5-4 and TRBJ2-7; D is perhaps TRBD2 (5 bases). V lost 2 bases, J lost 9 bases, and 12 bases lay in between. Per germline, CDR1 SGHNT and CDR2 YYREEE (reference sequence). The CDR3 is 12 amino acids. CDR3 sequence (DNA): TGTGCCAGCAGCTTTGGACTGAGCGGGCAGTACTTC. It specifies CASSFGLSGQYF. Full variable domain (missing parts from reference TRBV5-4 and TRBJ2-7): ETGVTQSPTHLIKTRGQQVTLRCSSQSGHNTVSWYQQALGQGPQFIFQYYREEENGRGNFPPRFSGLQFPNYSSELNVNALELDDSALYLCASSFGLSGQYFGPGTRLTVT.

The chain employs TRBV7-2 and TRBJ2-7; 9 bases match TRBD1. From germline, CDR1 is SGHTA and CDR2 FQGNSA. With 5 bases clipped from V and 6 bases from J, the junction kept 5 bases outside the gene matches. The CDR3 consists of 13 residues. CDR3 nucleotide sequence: TGTGCCAGCAGCCGGGACAGGGATTTCGAGCAGTACTTC. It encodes CASSRDRDFEQYF.

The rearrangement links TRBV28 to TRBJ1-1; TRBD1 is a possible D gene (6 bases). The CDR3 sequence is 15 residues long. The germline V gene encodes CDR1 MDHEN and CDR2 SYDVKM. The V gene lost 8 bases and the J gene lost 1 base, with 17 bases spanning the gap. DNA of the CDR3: TGTGCCAGCCTGGGGGGGGGCCCCCCGAACACTGAAGCTTTCTTT. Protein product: CASLGGGPPNTEAFF.

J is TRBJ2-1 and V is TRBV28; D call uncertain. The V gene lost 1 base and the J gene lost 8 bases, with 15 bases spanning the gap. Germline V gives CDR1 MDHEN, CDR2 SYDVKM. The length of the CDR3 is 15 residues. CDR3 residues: CASSLFSYANDEQFF. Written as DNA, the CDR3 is TGTGCCAGCAGTTTATTCTCCTACGCTAATGATGAGCAGTTCTTC.

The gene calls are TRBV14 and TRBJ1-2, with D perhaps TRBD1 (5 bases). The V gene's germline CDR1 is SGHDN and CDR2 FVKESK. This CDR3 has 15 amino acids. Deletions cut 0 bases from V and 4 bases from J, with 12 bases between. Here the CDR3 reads CASSQDLGRGYGYTF. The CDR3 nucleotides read TGTGCCAGCAGCCAAGATTTGGGGCGCGGCTATGGCTACACCTTC.

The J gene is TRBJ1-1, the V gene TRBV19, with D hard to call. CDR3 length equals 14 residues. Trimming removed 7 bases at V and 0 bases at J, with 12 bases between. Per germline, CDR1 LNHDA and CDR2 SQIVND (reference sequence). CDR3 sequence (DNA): TGTGCCAGTACCGTCGAACTCATGAACACTGAAGCTTTCTTT. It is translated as CASTVELMNTEAFF. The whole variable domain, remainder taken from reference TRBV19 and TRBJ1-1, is DGGITQSPKYLFRKEGQNVTLSCEQNLNHDAMYWYRQDPGQGLRLIYYSQIVNDFQKGDIAEGYSVSREKKESFPLTVTSAQKNPTAFYLCASTVELMNTEAFFGQGTRLTVV.

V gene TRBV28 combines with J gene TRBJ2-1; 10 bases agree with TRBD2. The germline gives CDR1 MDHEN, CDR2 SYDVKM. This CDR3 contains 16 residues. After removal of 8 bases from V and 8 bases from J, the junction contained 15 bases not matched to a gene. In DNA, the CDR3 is TGTGCCAGCCAAAACTCGCTAGCGGGAGCGCGGGATGAGCAGTTCTTC. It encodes CASQNSLAGARDEQFF.

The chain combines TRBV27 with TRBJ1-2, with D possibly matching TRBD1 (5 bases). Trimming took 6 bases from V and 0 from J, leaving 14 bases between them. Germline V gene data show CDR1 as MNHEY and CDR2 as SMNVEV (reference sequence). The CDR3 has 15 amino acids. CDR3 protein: CASRGLDRSNYGYTF. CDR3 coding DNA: TGTGCCAGCAGGGGATTAGACAGATCTAACTATGGCTACACCTTC.

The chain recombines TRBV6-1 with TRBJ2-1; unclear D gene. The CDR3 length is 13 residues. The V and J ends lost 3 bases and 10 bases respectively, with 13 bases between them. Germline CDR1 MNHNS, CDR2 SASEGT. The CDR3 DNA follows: TGTGCCAGCAGTGAGCTTCTAATCTCCGAGCAGTTCTTC. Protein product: CASSELLISEQFF.

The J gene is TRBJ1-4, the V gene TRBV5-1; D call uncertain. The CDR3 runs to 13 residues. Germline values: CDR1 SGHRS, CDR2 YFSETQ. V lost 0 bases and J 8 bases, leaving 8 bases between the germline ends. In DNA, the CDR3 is TGCGCCAGCAGCTTGGAGAGAGGGGAAAAACTGTTTTTT. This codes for CASSLERGEKLFF. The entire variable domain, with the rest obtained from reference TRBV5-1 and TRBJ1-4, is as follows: KAGVTQTPRYLIKTRGQQVTLSCSPISGHRSVSWYQQTPGQGLQFLFEYFSETQRNKGNFPGRFSGRQFSNSRSEMNVSTLELGDSALYLCASSLERGEKLFFGSGTQLSVL.

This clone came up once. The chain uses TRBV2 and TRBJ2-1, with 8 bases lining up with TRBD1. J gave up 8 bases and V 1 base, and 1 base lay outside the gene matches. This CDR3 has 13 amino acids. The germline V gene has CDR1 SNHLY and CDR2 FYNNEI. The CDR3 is CASSEDRGDEQFF. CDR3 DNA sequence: TGTGCCAGCAGTGAAGACAGGGGGGATGAGCAGTTCTTC. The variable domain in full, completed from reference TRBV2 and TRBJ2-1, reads EPEVTQTPSHQVTQMGQEVILRCVPISNHLYFYWYRQILGQKVEFLVSFYNNEISEKSEIFDDQFSVERPDGSNFTLKIRSTKLEDSAMYFCASSEDRGDEQFFGPGTRLTVL.

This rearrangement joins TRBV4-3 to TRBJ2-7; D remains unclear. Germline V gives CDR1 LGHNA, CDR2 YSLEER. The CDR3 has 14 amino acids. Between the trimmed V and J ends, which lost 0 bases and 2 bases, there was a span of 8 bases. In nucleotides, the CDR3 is TGCGCCAGCAGCCAAGAGATGCTAGCCTACGAGCAGTACTTC. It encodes CASSQEMLAYEQYF.

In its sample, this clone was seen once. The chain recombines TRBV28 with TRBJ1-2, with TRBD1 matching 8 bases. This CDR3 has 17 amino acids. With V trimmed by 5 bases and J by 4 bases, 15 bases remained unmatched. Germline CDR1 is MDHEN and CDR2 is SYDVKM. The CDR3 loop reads CASSPAVGRGPFYGYTF. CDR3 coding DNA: TGTGCCAGCAGTCCCGCTGTGGGCAGGGGGCCCTTCTATGGCTACACCTTC.

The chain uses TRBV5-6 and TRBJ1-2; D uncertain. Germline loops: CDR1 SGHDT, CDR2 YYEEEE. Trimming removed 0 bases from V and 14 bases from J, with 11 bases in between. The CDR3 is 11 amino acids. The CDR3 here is CASSLVADNTF. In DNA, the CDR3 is TGTGCCAGCAGCTTGGTGGCCGATAATACCTTC. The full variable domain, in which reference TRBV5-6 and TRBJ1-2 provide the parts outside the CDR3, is DAGVTQSPTHLIKTRGQQVTLRCSPKSGHDTVSWYQQALGQGPQFIFQYYEEEERQRGNFPDRFSGHQFPNYSSELNVNALLLGDSALYLCASSLVADNTFGSGTRLTVV.

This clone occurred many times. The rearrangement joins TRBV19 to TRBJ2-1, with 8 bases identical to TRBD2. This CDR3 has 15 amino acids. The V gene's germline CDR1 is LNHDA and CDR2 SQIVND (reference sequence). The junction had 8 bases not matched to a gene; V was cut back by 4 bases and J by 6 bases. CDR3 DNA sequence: TGTGCCAGTAGTAGGGGAGCGGGAGTTGGCAATGAGCAGTTCTTC. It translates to CASSRGAGVGNEQFF.

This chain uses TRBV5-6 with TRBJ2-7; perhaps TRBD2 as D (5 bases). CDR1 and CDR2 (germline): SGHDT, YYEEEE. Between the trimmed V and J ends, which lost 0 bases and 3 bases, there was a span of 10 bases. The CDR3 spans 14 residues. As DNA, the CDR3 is TGTGCCAGCAGCTTGGTTGGGGAGAACTACGAGCAGTACTTC. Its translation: CASSLVGENYEQYF. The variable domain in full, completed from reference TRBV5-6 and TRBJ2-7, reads DAGVTQSPTHLIKTRGQQVTLRCSPKSGHDTVSWYQQALGQGPQFIFQYYEEEERQRGNFPDRFSGHQFPNYSSELNVNALLLGDSALYLCASSLVGENYEQYFGPGTRLTVT.

This CDR3 reads CASSLREEGGYTF. The CDR3 DNA reads TGTGCCAGCAGCTTACGGGAGGAGGGAGGCTACACCTTC. The J gene is TRBJ1-2, the V gene TRBV7-6; D is undetermined. The CDR3 runs 13 residues. Trimming stripped 2 bases from V and 8 bases from J, with 12 bases between. CDR1 SGHVS and CDR2 FNYEAQ come from the germline V gene.

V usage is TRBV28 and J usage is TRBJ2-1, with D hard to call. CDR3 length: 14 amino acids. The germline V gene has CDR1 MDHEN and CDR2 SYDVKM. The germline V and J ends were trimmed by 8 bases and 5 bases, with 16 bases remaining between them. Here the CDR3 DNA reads TGTGCCAGCGTGAGACTTCTACTTAACAATGAGCAGTTCTTC. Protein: CASVRLLLNNEQFF.

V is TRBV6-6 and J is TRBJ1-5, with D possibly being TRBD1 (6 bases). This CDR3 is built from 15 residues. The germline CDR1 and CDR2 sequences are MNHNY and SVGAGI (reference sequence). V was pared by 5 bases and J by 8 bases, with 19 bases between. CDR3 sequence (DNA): TGTGCCAGCAGTCTCGAGGGGGGGCGCCCGGAGCCCCAGCATTTT. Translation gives CASSLEGGRPEPQHF.

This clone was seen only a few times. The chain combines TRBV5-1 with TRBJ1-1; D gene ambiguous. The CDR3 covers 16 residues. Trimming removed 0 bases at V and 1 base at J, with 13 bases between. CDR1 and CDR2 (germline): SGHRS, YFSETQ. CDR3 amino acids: CASSLGYPSGNTEAFF. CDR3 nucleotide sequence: TGCGCCAGCAGCTTGGGGTACCCCTCGGGGAACACTGAAGCTTTCTTT.

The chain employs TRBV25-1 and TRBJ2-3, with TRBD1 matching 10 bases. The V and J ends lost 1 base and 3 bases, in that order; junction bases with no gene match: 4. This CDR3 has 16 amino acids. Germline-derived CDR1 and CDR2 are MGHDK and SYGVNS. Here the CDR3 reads CASSELGTGDTDTQYF. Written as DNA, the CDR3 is TGTGCCAGCAGTGAATTGGGGACAGGGGATACAGATACGCAGTATTTT.

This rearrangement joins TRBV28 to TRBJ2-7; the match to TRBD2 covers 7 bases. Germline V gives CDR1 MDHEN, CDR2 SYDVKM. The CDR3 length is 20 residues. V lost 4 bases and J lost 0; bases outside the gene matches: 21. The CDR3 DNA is TGTGCCAGCAGTTCACCCTTAGGGACGACTCTAGGCGGGAGCTCCTACGAGCAGTACTTC. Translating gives CASSSPLGTTLGGSSYEQYF.